This is a list of T cell receptor beta chains from one sample in a study of T cells in tuberculosis. The method was immunoSEQ multiplex PCR; TCRdb's version includes in-frame clones alone and lacks a portion of them. This table has about 36,000 clones, over 90% appearing once. Material: PBMCs. The receptor source for this set is a donor aged 5-35 years with latent tuberculosis or without tuberculosis infection. The CDR3 runs from the conserved cysteine through the conserved F or W. The D gene is left open where the match is weak. Size values are once, few and many counts, or a class for expanded clones, and some rows have none.

J gene: TRBJ2-2; clone size: NA; CDR3 length: 18; V gene: TRBV9; D gene: TRBD2; CDR3 DNA: TGTGCCAGCAGCGCCAGTCTCGGGACTAGCGGGAACACCGGGGAGCTGTTTTTT; CDR3 protein: CASSASLGTSGNTGELFF
J gene: TRBJ2-2; clone size: NA; CDR3 length: 13; V gene: TRBV7-2; D gene: NA; CDR3 DNA: TGTGCCAGCAGCTATAGGAGGACCGGGGAGCTGTTTTTT; CDR3 protein: CASSYRRTGELFF
J gene: TRBJ2-1; clone size: NA; CDR3 length: 11; V gene: TRBV6-6; D gene: NA; CDR3 DNA: TGTGCCAGCAGTTACGGGGACATAAGGTTCTTC; CDR3 protein: CASSYGDIRFF
J gene: TRBJ2-1; clone size: NA; CDR3 length: 19; V gene: TRBV29-1; D gene: TRBD2; CDR3 DNA: TGCAGCGTTGTTGCCCGTGGGACTAGCGGGGGGTACGAACTCTGGGAGCAGTTCTTC; CDR3 protein: CSVVARGTSGGYELWEQFF
J gene: TRBJ1-3; clone size: NA; CDR3 length: 18; V gene: TRBV7-9; D gene: NA; CDR3 DNA: TGTGCCAGCAGCTCCACCATACGGGACACCGTACTTGGAAACACCATATATTTT; CDR3 protein: CASSSTIRDTVLGNTIYF
J gene: TRBJ1-1; clone size: NA; CDR3 length: 14; V gene: TRBV6-5; D gene: NA; CDR3 DNA: TGTGCCAGCACCCGATCGGCGGGTAACACTGAAGCTTTCTTT; CDR3 protein: CASTRSAGNTEAFF
J gene: TRBJ2-7; clone size: NA; CDR3 length: 15; V gene: TRBV14; D gene: NA; CDR3 DNA: TGTGCCAGCAGCCAAGTATACCAGGGGACGGGCGAGCAGTACTTC; CDR3 protein: CASSQVYQGTGEQYF
J gene: TRBJ2-3; clone size: NA; CDR3 length: 15; V gene: TRBV5-1; D gene: TRBD2; CDR3 DNA: TGCGCCAGCAGCTTGGAAGCGGGGGACACAGATACGCAGTATTTT; CDR3 protein: CASSLEAGDTDTQYF
J gene: TRBJ2-1; clone size: NA; CDR3 length: 15; V gene: TRBV6-4; D gene: NA; CDR3 DNA: TGTGCCAGCAGTGACTCCGAGGGCGCTGGCAATGAGCAGTTCTTC; CDR3 protein: CASSDSEGAGNEQFF
J gene: TRBJ2-7; clone size: NA; CDR3 length: 17; V gene: TRBV4-1; D gene: NA; CDR3 DNA: TGCGCCAGCAGCCACCCCTCTCGAGGTTCCCTCCATTACGAGCAGTACTTC; CDR3 protein: CASSHPSRGSLHYEQYF
J gene: TRBJ2-1; clone size: once; CDR3 length: 15; V gene: TRBV27; D gene: TRBD2; CDR3 DNA: TGTGCCAGCAGTTCCGGGACTAGCGGGGCCAATGAGCAGTTCTTC; CDR3 protein: CASSSGTSGANEQFF
J gene: TRBJ1-6; clone size: NA; CDR3 length: 16; V gene: TRBV5-4; D gene: NA; CDR3 DNA: TGTGCCAGCAGCCCGAGACAGAGCTCCTATAATTCACCCCTCCACTTT; CDR3 protein: CASSPRQSSYNSPLHF
J gene: TRBJ2-1; clone size: NA; CDR3 length: 15; V gene: TRBV5-6; D gene: NA; CDR3 DNA: TGTGCCAGCAGTCCTCGTGGGAGGAGCGGGAATGAGCAGTTCTTC; CDR3 protein: CASSPRGRSGNEQFF
J gene: TRBJ1-6; clone size: once; CDR3 length: 15; V gene: TRBV19; D gene: NA; CDR3 DNA: TGTGCCAGTAGCTCCCTCGAGGGGGGGTCTTCACCCCTCCACTTT; CDR3 protein: CASSSLEGGSSPLHF
J gene: TRBJ1-1; clone size: NA; CDR3 length: 19; V gene: TRBV27; D gene: TRBD1; CDR3 DNA: TGTGCCAGCAGTTTTTACCACGGGGACAGGACCACCCTTAACACTGAAGCTTTCTTT; CDR3 protein: CASSFYHGDRTTLNTEAFF
J gene: TRBJ1-1; clone size: NA; CDR3 length: 13; V gene: TRBV10-2; D gene: NA; CDR3 DNA: TGCGCCAGCAAGGTACAGTCGAACACTGAAGCTTTCTTT; CDR3 protein: CASKVQSNTEAFF
J gene: TRBJ1-1; clone size: NA; CDR3 length: 15; V gene: TRBV11-3; D gene: NA; CDR3 DNA: TGTGCCAGCAGTTTGGGAAACAGGGAGTTCACTGAAGCTTTCTTT; CDR3 protein: CASSLGNREFTEAFF
J gene: TRBJ2-7; clone size: medium-sized; CDR3 length: 14; V gene: TRBV5-1; D gene: NA; CDR3 DNA: TGCGCCAGCAGCCCGGAGCCTTATACCTACGAGCAGTACTTC; CDR3 protein: CASSPEPYTYEQYF
J gene: TRBJ1-1; clone size: NA; CDR3 length: 12; V gene: TRBV6-1; D gene: TRBD1; CDR3 DNA: TGTGCCAGCGACAGGGTGACCACTGAAGCTTTCTTT; CDR3 protein: CASDRVTTEAFF
J gene: TRBJ2-7; clone size: NA; CDR3 length: 17; V gene: TRBV4-2; D gene: TRBD1; CDR3 DNA: TGTGCCAGCAGCCAAGAATACCAGGGGGCAGCAACCTACGAGCAGTACTTC; CDR3 protein: CASSQEYQGAATYEQYF
J gene: TRBJ2-2; clone size: NA; CDR3 length: 14; V gene: TRBV6-1; D gene: TRBD1; CDR3 DNA: TGTGCCAGCGCCGGGACAGGGTCCACCGGGGAGCTGTTTTTT; CDR3 protein: CASAGTGSTGELFF
J gene: TRBJ1-4; clone size: NA; CDR3 length: 22; V gene: TRBV5-1; D gene: NA; CDR3 DNA: TGCGCCAGCAGCTTGGTGGGGCTAGGGCCTAAGTTCTGGGCAGAAGTTAATGAAAAACTGTTTTTT; CDR3 protein: CASSLVGLGPKFWAEVNEKLFF
J gene: TRBJ1-1; clone size: NA; CDR3 length: 16; V gene: TRBV6-6; D gene: NA; CDR3 DNA: TGTGCCAGCAGTCTCGAGACGGCAGGGGTGGGTACTGAAGCTTTCTTT; CDR3 protein: CASSLETAGVGTEAFF
J gene: TRBJ2-1; clone size: NA; CDR3 length: 15; V gene: TRBV7-9; D gene: NA; CDR3 DNA: TGTGCCAGCAGCTTAGGACGGGGGTCCTACAATGAGCAGTTCTTC; CDR3 protein: CASSLGRGSYNEQFF
J gene: TRBJ1-1; clone size: NA; CDR3 length: 14; V gene: TRBV13; D gene: NA; CDR3 DNA: TGTGCCAGCAGCAATGCGGGGGTGGGCACTGAAGCTTTCTTT; CDR3 protein: CASSNAGVGTEAFF
J gene: TRBJ2-7; clone size: NA; CDR3 length: 13; V gene: TRBV6-5; D gene: NA; CDR3 DNA: TGTGCCAGCACAACCGGGGTAAGAAACGAGCAGTACTTC; CDR3 protein: CASTTGVRNEQYF
J gene: TRBJ1-5; clone size: NA; CDR3 length: 14; V gene: TRBV6-1; D gene: TRBD1; CDR3 DNA: TGTGCCAGCAGCGGGGGACAGGGGAATCAGCCCCAGCATTTT; CDR3 protein: CASSGGQGNQPQHF
J gene: TRBJ1-2; clone size: NA; CDR3 length: 11; V gene: TRBV29-1; D gene: NA; CDR3 DNA: TGCAGCGCGGAGGGGATCTATGGCTACACCTTC; CDR3 protein: CSAEGIYGYTF
J gene: TRBJ2-3; clone size: NA; CDR3 length: 15; V gene: TRBV7-2; D gene: TRBD1; CDR3 DNA: TGTGCCAGCAGAACCAGGGGGTCTAGCACAGATACGCAGTATTTT; CDR3 protein: CASRTRGSSTDTQYF
J gene: TRBJ1-2; clone size: NA; CDR3 length: 12; V gene: TRBV6-1; D gene: NA; CDR3 DNA: TGTGCAGTGGGCTGGGTTGGAGGTGGCTACACCTTC; CDR3 protein: CAVGWVGGGYTF
J gene: TRBJ2-3; clone size: NA; CDR3 length: 18; V gene: TRBV10-3; D gene: TRBD2; CDR3 DNA: TGTGCCATCAGTGAGAAGACCACGGGACTAGCGGTTACAGATACGCAGTATTTT; CDR3 protein: CAISEKTTGLAVTDTQYF
J gene: TRBJ2-7; clone size: NA; CDR3 length: 13; V gene: TRBV30; D gene: NA; CDR3 DNA: TGTGCCTGGAGTAAGGGGACTTCCTACGAGCAGTACTTC; CDR3 protein: CAWSKGTSYEQYF
J gene: TRBJ1-4; clone size: few; CDR3 length: 14; V gene: TRBV7-9; D gene: NA; CDR3 DNA: TGTGCCAGCAGCTTAGGGATGGACACTGAAAAACTGTTTTTT; CDR3 protein: CASSLGMDTEKLFF
J gene: TRBJ1-2; clone size: NA; CDR3 length: 14; V gene: TRBV5-6; D gene: NA; CDR3 DNA: TGTGCCAGCAGCTTTACCCCCCGGGAGGTTGGCTACACCTTC; CDR3 protein: CASSFTPREVGYTF
J gene: TRBJ2-7; clone size: NA; CDR3 length: 18; V gene: TRBV5-1; D gene: TRBD2; CDR3 DNA: TGCGCCAGCAGCTTGGGGCCTAGCGGGTCGGGGGCATCCTACGAGCAGTACTTC; CDR3 protein: CASSLGPSGSGASYEQYF
J gene: TRBJ2-1; clone size: NA; CDR3 length: 15; V gene: TRBV7-2; D gene: NA; CDR3 DNA: TGTGCCAGCATCAATTCAGGGGTTGGGTACAATGAGCAGTTCTTC; CDR3 protein: CASINSGVGYNEQFF
J gene: TRBJ2-7; clone size: NA; CDR3 length: 19; V gene: TRBV29-1; D gene: TRBD1; CDR3 DNA: TGCAGCGTTATACAAACCCTGGGACAGGCGTTTTTATTGTCCTACGAGCAGTACTTC; CDR3 protein: CSVIQTLGQAFLLSYEQYF
J gene: TRBJ1-6; clone size: few; CDR3 length: 13; V gene: TRBV19; D gene: NA; CDR3 DNA: TGTGCCAGTAGTATATTGGGGGGTTCACCCCTCCACTTT; CDR3 protein: CASSILGGSPLHF
J gene: TRBJ2-1; clone size: NA; CDR3 length: 16; V gene: TRBV5-1; D gene: TRBD2; CDR3 DNA: TGCGCCAGCAGCACAACCCTAGCGGGGGGGCACAATGAGCAGTTCTTC; CDR3 protein: CASSTTLAGGHNEQFF
J gene: TRBJ2-2; clone size: NA; CDR3 length: 14; V gene: TRBV29-1; D gene: NA; CDR3 DNA: TGCAGCGTTGAAAAGAGAAGCAACACCGGGGAGCTGTTTTTT; CDR3 protein: CSVEKRSNTGELFF
J gene: TRBJ1-1; clone size: NA; CDR3 length: 15; V gene: TRBV25-1; D gene: TRBD1; CDR3 DNA: TGTGCCAGCAGTGAGGGGACAGGAAGGAACACTGAAGCTTTCTTT; CDR3 protein: CASSEGTGRNTEAFF
J gene: TRBJ1-6; clone size: NA; CDR3 length: 15; V gene: TRBV6-4; D gene: TRBD1; CDR3 DNA: TGTGCCAGCCAGGACAGGCCCACGGGGAATTCACCCCTCCACTTT; CDR3 protein: CASQDRPTGNSPLHF
J gene: TRBJ2-5; clone size: NA; CDR3 length: 16; V gene: TRBV5-1; D gene: NA; CDR3 DNA: TGCGCCAGCAGCGTGGGGGTGGGGCCGTCGATAGAGACCCAGTACTTC; CDR3 protein: CASSVGVGPSIETQYF
J gene: TRBJ1-2; clone size: NA; CDR3 length: 14; V gene: TRBV10-3; D gene: TRBD1; CDR3 DNA: TGTGCCATCAGTGAGCAGGGGGATTACTATGGCTACACCTTC; CDR3 protein: CAISEQGDYYGYTF
J gene: TRBJ1-4; clone size: once; CDR3 length: 13; V gene: TRBV18; D gene: NA; CDR3 DNA: TGTGCCAGCTCACCGGGGGGAAATGAAAAACTGTTTTTT; CDR3 protein: CASSPGGNEKLFF
J gene: TRBJ2-7; clone size: NA; CDR3 length: 14; V gene: TRBV7-2; D gene: NA; CDR3 DNA: TGTGCCAGCAGCCCTGGGACTTTTTTCTACGAGCAGTACTTC; CDR3 protein: CASSPGTFFYEQYF
J gene: TRBJ1-2; clone size: NA; CDR3 length: 16; V gene: TRBV19; D gene: TRBD1; CDR3 DNA: TGTGCCAGTAGAAGTGGACTGGGACAGCTTGTCTATGGCTACACCTTC; CDR3 protein: CASRSGLGQLVYGYTF
J gene: TRBJ2-7; clone size: NA; CDR3 length: 11; V gene: TRBV20-1; D gene: NA; CDR3 DNA: TGCAGTGCTAGTGTTGAGGATGAGCAGTACTTC; CDR3 protein: CSASVEDEQYF
J gene: TRBJ1-5; clone size: NA; CDR3 length: 12; V gene: TRBV6-1; D gene: NA; CDR3 DNA: TGTGCCAGCAGTGAAGCGAACCATCCGGAGCATTTT; CDR3 protein: CASSEANHPEHF
J gene: TRBJ1-1; clone size: NA; CDR3 length: 15; V gene: TRBV9; D gene: NA; CDR3 DNA: TGTGCCAGCAGCGTGCCAGGGATAGGGAACACTGAAGCTTTCTTT; CDR3 protein: CASSVPGIGNTEAFF